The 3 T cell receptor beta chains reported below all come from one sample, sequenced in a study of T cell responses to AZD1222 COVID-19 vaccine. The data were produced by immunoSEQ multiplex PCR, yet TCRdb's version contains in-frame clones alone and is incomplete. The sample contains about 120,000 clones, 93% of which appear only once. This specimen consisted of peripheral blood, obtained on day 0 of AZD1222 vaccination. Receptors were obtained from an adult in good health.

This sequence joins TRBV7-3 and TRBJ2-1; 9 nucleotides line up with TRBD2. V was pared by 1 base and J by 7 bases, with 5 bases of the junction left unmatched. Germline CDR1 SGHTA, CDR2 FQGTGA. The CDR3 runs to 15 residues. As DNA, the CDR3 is TGTGCCAGCAGCTTAAATAGCGGGAGTATGAATGAGCAGTTCTTC. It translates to CASSLNSGSMNEQFF.

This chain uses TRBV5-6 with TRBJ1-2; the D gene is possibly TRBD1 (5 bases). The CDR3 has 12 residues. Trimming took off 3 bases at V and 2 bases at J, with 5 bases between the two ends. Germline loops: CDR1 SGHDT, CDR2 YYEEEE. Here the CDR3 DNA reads TGTGCCAGCAGCTCAGGGAACTATGGCTACACCTTC. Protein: CASSSGNYGYTF.

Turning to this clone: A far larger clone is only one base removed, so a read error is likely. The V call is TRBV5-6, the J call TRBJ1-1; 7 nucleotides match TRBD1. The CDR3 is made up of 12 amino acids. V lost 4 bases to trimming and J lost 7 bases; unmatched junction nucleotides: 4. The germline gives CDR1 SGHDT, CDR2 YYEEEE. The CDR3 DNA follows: TGTGCCAGCAGCCCGACAGGGCTTGAAGCTTTCTTT. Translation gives CASSPTGLEAFF.